A single sample gave rise to the 5 T cell receptor beta chains below, sequenced in a study of cytomegalovirus exposure and HLA in healthy donors. In the PCR, 60 Vbeta and 13 Jbeta primers were used. Clones were sequenced by immunoSEQ multiplex PCR, and TCRdb holds only the in-frame ones, with some missing. The sample holds 170,000 or so clones, around 82% seen once. Material: PBMCs. The receptors here all came from a boy between 2 and 10 years old in good health and CMV-seronegative.

The count of this clone is one. The gene calls are TRBV30 and TRBJ1-1, with D perhaps TRBD1 (6 bases). V lost 1 base and J lost 2, with 8 bases in between. This CDR3 has 13 residues. Germline values: CDR1 GTSNPN, CDR2 SVGIG (reference sequence). This CDR3 reads CAWSADSNTEAFF. CDR3 sequence (DNA): TGTGCCTGGAGTGCGGACAGCAACACTGAAGCTTTCTTT.

A word on this clone: The germline gene is not matched at one end of the junction; a read error may be the cause. Distinct nucleotide sequences in the sample also encode this CDR3. The chain employs TRBV5-1 and TRBJ2-5; 10 bases match TRBD1. The CDR3 runs to 17 residues. The germline gives CDR1 SGHRS, CDR2 YFSETQ. The CDR3, as DNA: TGCGCCAGCAGTTTGGCCAGCGGGACAGGGGTCGAAGAGACCCAGTACTTC. Amino acids: CASSLASGTGVEETQYF.

The chain uses TRBV10-3 and TRBJ1-3, with no clear D. CDR3 length: 16 amino acids. In germline, CDR1 is ENHRY, CDR2 SYGVKD. V lost 6 bases and J 0 bases, leaving 15 bases between the germline ends. The CDR3 loop is CAISNVEAYSGNTIYF. In DNA, the CDR3 is TGTGCCATCAGCAACGTTGAGGCTTACTCTGGAAACACCATATATTTT.

This chain links TRBV19 with TRBJ1-1; no clear D. Germline loops: CDR1 LNHDA, CDR2 SQIVND (reference sequence). Trimming removed 6 bases at V and 0 bases at J, with 11 bases between. The CDR3 has 14 amino acids. In DNA, the CDR3 is TGTGCCAGTAGAACCCTTGAGGTGAACACTGAAGCTTTCTTT. Translation gives CASRTLEVNTEAFF.

This sequence joins TRBV7-6 and TRBJ2-7, with 10 bases aligning to TRBD1. This CDR3 contains 15 residues. Trimming cost V 5 bases and J 4 bases; bases outside gene matches: 8. Germline loops: CDR1 SGHVS, CDR2 FNYEAQ. DNA for the CDR3: TGTGCCAGCAGCCCAGGTCGGACAGGGGGTTACGAGCAGTACTTC. Translated, it gives CASSPGRTGGYEQYF.